The 20 T cell receptor beta chains below all came from one sample that was sequenced in a study of identical twins. TCRdb reanalysed the 5' RACE reads using MiXCR and keeps one entry per CDR3 protein. The top ten hold about 4.5% of the sample, which has under 800,000 distinct CDR3 sequences, 21% seen once. The data also belong to a second study, concerning T cells expressing NK-cell markers.

What was sequenced was PBMCs. These receptors originate from a woman younger than 30 in good health.

By share of the sample, this clonotype is medium-sized. V and J are TRBV2 and TRBJ2-3, with D hard to call. V was cut by 1 base and J by 5 bases, with 10 bases left in between. Germline V gene data show CDR1 as SNHLY and CDR2 as FYNNEI. This CDR3 comprises 14 residues. CDR3 sequence (DNA): TGTGCCAGCAGTGAAGGATTAGTAGGAGATACGCAGTATTTT. Protein: CASSEGLVGDTQYF.

This clonotype was picked up a small number of times. The rearrangement joins TRBV5-1 to TRBJ1-1; D ambiguous. There are 13 residues in the CDR3. V lost 3 bases to trimming and J lost 1 base, with 7 bases between them. Germline CDR1 SGHRS, CDR2 YFSETQ. This CDR3 reads CASSSVQNTEAFF. The CDR3 nucleotides are TGCGCCAGCAGCTCCGTGCAGAACACTGAAGCTTTCTTT.

This clonotype was counted many times. The chain employs TRBV12-3 or TRBV12-4 and TRBJ1-1; D gene unclear. The CDR3 consists of 14 residues. V shed 2 bases and J shed 4 bases, with 11 bases lying between them. The CDR3 sequence: CASSLNSGGTEAFF. The CDR3 DNA reads as TGTGCCAGCAGTTTAAACTCGGGAGGCACTGAAGCTTTCTTT.

The V call is TRBV6-2 or TRBV6-3, the J call TRBJ2-7; D is undetermined. The V gene's germline CDR1 is MNHEY and CDR2 SVGEGT. Trimming shortened V by 9 bases and J by 5 bases, and 14 bases separated the two germline ends. This CDR3 has 12 residues. CDR3 DNA: TGTGCCAGTCTTGCGACTCTCAACGAGCAGTACTTC. Its translation is CASLATLNEQYF.

This clonotype was seen more than once but under ten times. The chain has TRBV6-2 or TRBV6-3 and TRBJ2-5; no clear D. The CDR3 contains 14 residues. V lost 2 bases and J 4 bases, leaving 11 bases between the germline ends. CDR1 and CDR2 (germline): MNHEY, SVGEGT. The CDR3 region is CASSYQLKPETQYF. The CDR3 bases are TGTGCCAGCAGTTACCAACTCAAACCAGAGACCCAGTACTTC.

This clonotype was found many times. The chain is built from TRBV7-2 and TRBJ2-3; no reliable D call. Germline values: CDR1 SGHTA, CDR2 FQGNSA. Trimming took 3 bases from V and 2 from J, leaving 0 bases between them. CDR3 size: 11 residues. CDR3 nucleotides: TGTGCCAGCAGCTTCACAGATACGCAGTATTTT. Translating gives CASSFTDTQYF. Supplemented by reference TRBV7-2 and TRBJ2-3, the full variable domain reads GAGVSQSPSNKVTEKGKDVELRCDPISGHTALYWYRQSLGQGLEFLIYFQGNSAPDKSGLPSDRFSAERTGGSVSTLTIQRTQQEDSAVYLCASSFTDTQYFGPGTRLTVL.

Only a few counts were recorded for this clonotype. The chain has TRBV5-1 and TRBJ2-7; 8 nucleotides agree with TRBD1. CDR1 is SGHRS, CDR2 YFSETQ, per germline. With V trimmed by 2 bases and J by 5 bases, 9 bases remained unmatched. CDR3 length: 15 residues. CDR3 loop: CASSFGLGQGDEQYF. The CDR3 DNA sequence: TGCGCCAGCAGCTTTGGCTTAGGACAGGGCGACGAGCAGTACTTC.

The chain has TRBV12-3 or TRBV12-4 and TRBJ2-1; 8 nucleotides agree with TRBD2. The trim removed 4 bases at V and 2 bases at J, leaving 7 bases unmatched. The CDR3 covers 16 residues. The CDR3 nucleotides read TGTGCCAGCAGTTGGAACAGCGGGGGTACCTACAATGAGCAGTTCTTC. Encoded protein: CASSWNSGGTYNEQFF.

This chain joins TRBV11-2 and TRBJ2-7; 8 bases map to TRBD1. V trimming: 2 bases; J trimming: 2 bases; junction bases outside the gene matches: 11. The germline gives CDR1 SGHAT, CDR2 FQNNGV. The CDR3 has 17 residues. The CDR3 sequence: CASSLSKTPGQAYEQYF. The CDR3 bases are TGTGCCAGCAGCTTATCTAAGACCCCGGGACAGGCCTACGAGCAGTACTTC.

The chain is built from TRBV11-3 and TRBJ2-7; possible D gene TRBD2, 6 bases. The CDR3 contains 14 residues. The germline V and J ends were trimmed by 5 bases and 7 bases, with 18 bases remaining between them. Germline-derived CDR1 and CDR2 are SGHNT and YENEEA. As DNA, the CDR3 is TGTGCCAGCAGCCTCCCTCACGGGGGTCGGGAGCAGTACTTC. The encoded protein is CASSLPHGGREQYF.

The genes are TRBV12-3 or TRBV12-4 and TRBJ2-5, with 11 bases aligning to TRBD2. CDR3 length: 20 amino acids. With V trimmed by 0 bases and J by 3 bases, 15 bases remained unmatched. For the CDR3, the DNA is TGTGCCAGCAGTTTAGCGTATGGGACTAGCGGACAACACTCAAAAGAGACCCAGTACTTC. It codes for CASSLAYGTSGQHSKETQYF.

V gene TRBV5-5 combines with J gene TRBJ2-7; D is possibly TRBD2 (6 bases). Per the germline V gene, CDR1 is SGHKS and CDR2 is YYEKEE (reference sequence). CDR3 length: 15 amino acids. V was shortened by 1 base and J by 2 bases, with 13 bases between the two germline ends. The CDR3 sequence: CASSLRQGGTYEQYF. Here the CDR3 DNA reads TGTGCCAGCAGCTTGCGGCAGGGAGGAACCTACGAGCAGTACTTC.

This chain joins TRBV5-1 and TRBJ2-3; D is possibly TRBD2 (7 bases). Germline V gene lookup returns CDR1 SGHRS and CDR2 YFSETQ. With 0 bases removed from V and 2 bases from J, the gap between germline ends came to 13 bases. The CDR3 has 16 residues. CDR3 sequence reads: CASSLGGGPNTDTQYF. CDR3 sequence (DNA): TGCGCCAGCAGCTTGGGGGGGGGCCCTAACACAGATACGCAGTATTTT.

The chain links TRBV20-1 to TRBJ2-7; 8 bases are shared with TRBD1. The trim removed 7 bases at V and 2 bases at J, leaving 7 bases unmatched. The CDR3 has 13 amino acids. The germline V gene has CDR1 DFQATT and CDR2 SNEGSKA (reference sequence). CDR3 sequence reads: CSVKDRDTYEQYF. The CDR3 DNA is TGCAGTGTCAAGGACAGGGACACCTACGAGCAGTACTTC.

The chain is built from TRBV7-8 and TRBJ2-7, with 7 bases aligning to TRBD1. Trimming at V came to 6 bases and at J to 3 bases, leaving 11 bases not matched to a gene. This CDR3 contains 15 residues. CDR1 and CDR2 (germline): SGHVS, FQNEAQ. The CDR3, as DNA: TGTGCCAGCAGTCACACCACGGGACAGCTCTACGAGCAGTACTTC. Its translation: CASSHTTGQLYEQYF. Full variable domain (remainder filled in from reference TRBV7-8 and TRBJ2-7): GAGVSQSPRYKVAKRGQDVALRCDPISGHVSLFWYQQALGQGPEFLTYFQNEAQLDKSGLPSDRFFAERPEGSVSTLKIQRTQQEDSAVYLCASSHTTGQLYEQYFGPGTRLTVT.

The chain uses TRBV12-3 or TRBV12-4 and TRBJ2-1, with 7 nucleotides matching TRBD1. V shed 5 bases, J shed 3 bases, and the junction held 10 bases outside the gene matches. The CDR3 is 16 amino acids. CDR3 sequence: CASSRRQGRSYNEQFF. For the CDR3, the DNA is TGTGCCAGCAGTCGGCGACAGGGAAGAAGCTACAATGAGCAGTTCTTC.

The sample holds many counts of this clonotype. The chain couples TRBV14 to TRBJ2-5; perhaps TRBD2 as D (6 bases). Germline V gene lookup returns CDR1 SGHDN and CDR2 FVKESK. The CDR3 length is 15 residues. Between the trimmed V and J ends, which lost 3 bases and 1 base, there was a span of 12 bases. CDR3 coding DNA: TGTGCCAGCAGCCACGGGGGTGGGGTCCAAGAGACCCAGTACTTC. As protein: CASSHGGGVQETQYF. Filled out from reference TRBV14 and TRBJ2-5, the complete variable domain reads EAGVTQFPSHSVIEKGQTVTLRCDPISGHDNLYWYRRVMGKEIKFLLHFVKESKQDESGMPNNRFLAERTGGTYSTLKVQPAELEDSGVYFCASSHGGGVQETQYFGPGTRLLVL.

The V call is TRBV27, the J call TRBJ2-5, with a weak D call TRBD2 (7 bases). There are 15 residues in the CDR3. Germline V gene lookup returns CDR1 MNHEY and CDR2 SMNVEV (reference sequence). Trimming removed 5 bases from V and 5 bases from J, with 18 bases in between. CDR3: CASSPRRGAGETQYF. The CDR3 nucleotides are TGTGCCAGCAGTCCCCGCCGGGGGGCGGGGGAGACCCAGTACTTC.

There are a few counts of this clonotype. The chain carries TRBV7-9 and TRBJ1-2; D is undetermined. Germline CDR1 reads SEHNR; CDR2 reads FQNEAQ (reference sequence). The CDR3 length is 14 residues. With 1 base removed from V and 7 bases from J, the gap between germline ends came to 13 bases. The CDR3 loop is CASSLVLAGSGYTF. The CDR3 nucleotides read TGTGCCAGCAGCTTAGTTTTAGCGGGTTCTGGCTACACCTTC.

This clonotype was recorded at least ten times. The chain links TRBV2 to TRBJ2-5; maybe TRBD2 (5 bases). The V and J ends lost 6 bases and 5 bases respectively, with 19 bases between them. The CDR3 has 15 amino acids. Germline V gene lookup returns CDR1 SNHLY and CDR2 FYNNEI. The CDR3 DNA reads as TGTGCCAGCAGGGAACTAGAGGTCCCGGGGGAGACCCAGTACTTC. Translated, it gives CASRELEVPGETQYF.